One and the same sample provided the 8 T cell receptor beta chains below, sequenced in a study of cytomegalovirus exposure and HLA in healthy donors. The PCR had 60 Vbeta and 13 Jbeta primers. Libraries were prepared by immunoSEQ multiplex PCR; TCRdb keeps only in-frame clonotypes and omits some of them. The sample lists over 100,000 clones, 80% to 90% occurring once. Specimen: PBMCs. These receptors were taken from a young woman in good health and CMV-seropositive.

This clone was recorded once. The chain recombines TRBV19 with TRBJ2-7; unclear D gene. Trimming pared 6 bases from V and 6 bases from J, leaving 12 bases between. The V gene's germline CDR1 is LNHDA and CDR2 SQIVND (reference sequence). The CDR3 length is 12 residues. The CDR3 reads CASSWVSGEQYF. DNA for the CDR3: TGTGCCAGTAGCTGGGTCTCGGGCGAGCAGTACTTC.

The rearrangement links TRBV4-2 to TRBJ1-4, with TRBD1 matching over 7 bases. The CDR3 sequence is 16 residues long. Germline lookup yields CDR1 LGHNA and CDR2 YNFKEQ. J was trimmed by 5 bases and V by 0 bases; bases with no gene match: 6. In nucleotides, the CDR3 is TGTGCCAGCAGCCAAGATTTGGGCAGGGGGAATGAAAAACTGTTTTTT. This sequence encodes CASSQDLGRGNEKLFF.

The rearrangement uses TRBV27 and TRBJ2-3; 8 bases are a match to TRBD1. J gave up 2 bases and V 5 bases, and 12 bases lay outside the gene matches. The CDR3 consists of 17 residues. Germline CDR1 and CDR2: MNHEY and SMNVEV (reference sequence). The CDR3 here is CASSLTPGTGTTDTQYF. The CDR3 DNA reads TGTGCCAGCAGTCTCACCCCGGGGACAGGTACCACAGATACGCAGTATTTT.

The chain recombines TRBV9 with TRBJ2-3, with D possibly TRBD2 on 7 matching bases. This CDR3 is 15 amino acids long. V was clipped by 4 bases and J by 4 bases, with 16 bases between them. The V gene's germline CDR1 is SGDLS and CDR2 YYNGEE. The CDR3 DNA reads TGTGCCAGCAGCAAGGGGGGGCCGGGAGCAGATACGCAGTATTTT. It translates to CASSKGGPGADTQYF.

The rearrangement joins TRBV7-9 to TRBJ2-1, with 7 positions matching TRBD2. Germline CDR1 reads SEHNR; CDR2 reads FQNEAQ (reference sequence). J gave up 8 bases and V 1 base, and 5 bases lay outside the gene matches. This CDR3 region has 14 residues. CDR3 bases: TGTGCCAGCAGCTTAGAAGCGGGGCTCGATGAGCAGTTCTTC. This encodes CASSLEAGLDEQFF.

CDR3 residues: CASTGRRGNTIYF. The DNA of the CDR3 is TGTGCCAGTACAGGGCGTAGAGGAAACACCATATATTTT. J is TRBJ1-3 and V is TRBV19, with D perhaps matching TRBD1 (5 bases). Germline V gives CDR1 LNHDA, CDR2 SQIVND (reference sequence). Trimming took 7 bases from V and 4 from J, leaving 11 bases between them. The CDR3 sequence is 13 residues long.

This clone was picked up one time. The CDR3 reads CASSVGTGSPHRDTQYF. The CDR3 coding sequence is TGTGCCAGCAGTGTTGGGACAGGATCGCCACACAGAGATACGCAGTATTTT. The rearrangement links TRBV2 to TRBJ2-3; 8 bases are shared with TRBD1. The trim removed 4 bases at V and 5 bases at J, leaving 14 bases unmatched. CDR1 SNHLY and CDR2 FYNNEI come from the germline V gene. CDR3 size: 17 residues.

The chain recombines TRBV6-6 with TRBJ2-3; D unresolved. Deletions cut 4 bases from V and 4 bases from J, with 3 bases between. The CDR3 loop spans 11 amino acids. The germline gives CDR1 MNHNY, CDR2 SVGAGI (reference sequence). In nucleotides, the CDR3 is TGTGCCAGCAGTTTCGCAGATACGCAGTATTTT. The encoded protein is CASSFADTQYF.